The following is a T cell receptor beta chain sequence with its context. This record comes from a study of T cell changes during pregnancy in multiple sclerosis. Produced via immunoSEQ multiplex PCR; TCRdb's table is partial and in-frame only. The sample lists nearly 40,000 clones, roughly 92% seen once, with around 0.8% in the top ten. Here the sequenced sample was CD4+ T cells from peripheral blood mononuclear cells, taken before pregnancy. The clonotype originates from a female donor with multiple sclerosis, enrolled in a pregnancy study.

CDR3 sequence: CAENSWGGSGYTF. CDR3 bases: TGTGCCGAGAACTCATGGGGGGGAAGTGGCTACACCTTC. The chain carries TRBV30 and TRBJ1-2, with D possibly matching TRBD1 (5 bases). Trimming stripped 8 bases from V and 7 bases from J, with 20 bases between. The CDR3 length is 13 residues. CDR1 is GTSNPN, CDR2 SVGIG, per germline (reference sequence).